This T cell receptor (beta chain) is drawn from a study of blood T cell repertoires in COVID-19. Overall study context: The cDNA or gDNA used as material had been derived from T cells, B-cell-depleted T cells, or PBMCs.

Some clones are missing from TCRdb's copy, which holds only in-frame ones; the method was immunoSEQ multiplex PCR. The sample includes around 150,000 clones, approximately 83% seen only once; the top ten take more than 4.5%. The CDR3 runs to 12 residues. Per the germline V gene, CDR1 is MNHEY and CDR2 is SVGEGT. V lost 1 base and J lost 8, with 8 bases in between. The specimen sequenced was PBMCs or T cells enriched from blood (not recorded which). The V gene is TRBV6-2 or TRBV6-3, the J gene TRBJ1-2; the D is unclear. This sequence originates from a man between 65 and 79 years old who had been exposed to COVID-19. The CDR3 nucleotides are TGTGCCAGCAGTTACTGGTCGAGGGGCTACACCTTC. Its protein product is CASSYWSRGYTF.